This T cell receptor beta chain is from a study of blood T cell repertoires in COVID-19. Turning to the study itself: PBMCs, B-cell-depleted T cells, or T cells were the source of the cDNA or gDNA that made up the material.

Trimming cost V 2 bases and J 2 bases; bases outside gene matches: 4. Looked up from germline, CDR1 is KGHDR and CDR2 is SFDVKD. This CDR3 spans 16 amino acids. TCRdb's copy holds only in-frame clones and misses some; the assay was immunoSEQ multiplex PCR. The sample has over 150,000 clones, 88% seen once. Seattle researchers signed up patients amid active infection and tracked them longitudinally. This clone occurred once. The chain uses TRBV24-1 and TRBJ2-3; 9 bases match TRBD2. The origin of this receptor is a man aged 50 to 59 with COVID-19, enrolled during active disease. Sequencing input: peripheral blood. CDR3 in amino acids: CATSDSRLADTDTQYF. In nucleotides, the CDR3 is TGTGCCACCAGTGATTCTAGACTAGCGGACACAGATACGCAGTATTTT.